This TCR beta chain came from a study of blood T cells in healthy people across ages. J lost 8 bases, V lost 7 bases, and 18 bases had no gene match. This CDR3 region has 16 residues. Germline CDR1 DFQATT, CDR2 SNEGSKA (reference sequence). Through a sample-barcoded 5' primer and a J-beta primer mix, a second PCR was run for roughly 7 to 12 cycles. TCRdb processed the 5' RACE reads anew with MiXCR; each CDR3 protein has one entry. Among about 1,800,000 distinct CDR3 sequences listed, approximately 30% were seen once. Source material: blood. This TCR was sampled from a woman in her twenties or thirties in good health. The rearrangement links TRBV20-1 to TRBJ2-1, with TRBD2 matching over 9 bases. The CDR3 coding sequence is TGCAGTGTTAATAAAGGGGCGGGAGGGCCAGGCGATGAGCAGTTCTTC. Amino acid sequence: CSVNKGAGGPGDEQFF.